A single sample gave rise to the 25 T cell receptor beta chains below, sequenced in a study of vaccination effects on CD4 cells after COVID-19. Prior to sequencing, the ViraFEST assay stimulated PBMC with viral peptide pools, which expanded the antigen-specific CD4+ T cells. When less than 13 days of culture had elapsed, CD4+ T cells were isolated. Vaccine administered to participants consisted of two doses of either BNT162b2 or mRNA-1273. For these receptors, no antigen is known. This table comes from immunoSEQ multiplex PCR, and its TCRdb copy is limited to in-frame clones, with some not included. The sample records tens of thousands of clones, roughly three quarters being singletons. The specimen was CD4+ T cells from PBMCs cultured with HCoV-OC43 spike peptides, collected after COVID-19 vaccination. Subset denoted: HCoV-OC43 spike overlapping peptide pool stimulation. The receptors were gathered from a human donor who received a COVID-19 vaccine.

This clone ranks as large. This chain joins TRBV11-2 and TRBJ2-7, with TRBD1 matching over 7 bases. The CDR3 is 15 amino acids. Germline CDR1 reads SGHAT; CDR2 reads FQNNGV. V was pared by 0 bases and J by 1 base, with 3 bases of the junction left unmatched. CDR3 sequence: CASSLEGRGSYEQYV. The CDR3 DNA sequence: TGTGCCAGCAGCTTAGAGGGCAGGGGGTCCTACGAGCAGTACGTC.

V gene TRBV3-1 (or the pseudogene TRBV3-2) combines with J gene TRBJ2-5; 9 bases fit TRBD1. The CDR3 runs 15 residues. Germline V gene lookup returns CDR1 LGHDT and CDR2 YNNKEL (reference sequence). Trimming at V came to 1 base and at J to 5 bases, leaving 5 bases not matched to a gene. The CDR3 DNA is TGTGCCAGCAGCCAAGCGGGGACAGGGCGGGAGACCCAGTACTTC. It translates to CASSQAGTGRETQYF.

The chain has TRBV7-2 and TRBJ2-5; TRBD2 matches 7 bases. Germline V gene lookup returns CDR1 SGHTA and CDR2 FQGNSA. The V segment lost 0 bases and the J segment 4 bases; nucleotides outside the gene matches: 5. The CDR3 covers 15 residues. The CDR3 here is CASSLASSGVETQYF. The CDR3 DNA is TGTGCCAGCAGCTTAGCTTCGAGCGGGGTAGAGACCCAGTACTTC.

This chain uses TRBV6-4 with TRBJ1-6; possibly TRBD1 for D (5 bases). Germline V gene sequence: CDR1 MRHNA, CDR2 SNTAGT. Deletions cut 2 bases from V and 2 bases from J, with 7 bases between. The length of the CDR3 is 15 residues. The CDR3: CASSDQGAYNSPLHF. CDR3 DNA sequence: TGTGCCAGCAGTGACCAGGGCGCCTATAATTCACCCCTCCACTTT.

V gene TRBV15 combines with J gene TRBJ1-5; D remains unclear. Looked up from germline, CDR1 is LNHNV and CDR2 is YYDKDF (reference sequence). V gave up 1 base and J gave up 3 bases, with 7 bases separating them. The CDR3 has 14 residues. The CDR3 DNA follows: TGTGCCACCAGCAGAGGACTGAACAATCAGCCCCAGCATTTT. Protein product: CATSRGLNNQPQHF.

The V and J genes are TRBV9 and TRBJ2-5, with D possibly being TRBD1 or TRBD2 (5 bases each). V was shortened by 3 bases and J by 1 base, with 13 bases between the two germline ends. The CDR3 runs 15 residues. The germline V gene has CDR1 SGDLS and CDR2 YYNGEE. CDR3 sequence: CASSAVGTGQETQYF. In DNA, the CDR3 is TGTGCCAGCAGCGCCGTGGGGACGGGCCAAGAGACCCAGTACTTC.

The V gene is TRBV9, the J gene TRBJ2-2, with TRBD1 as a possible D gene (6 bases). The CDR3 runs 14 residues. Deletions cut 3 bases from V and 7 bases from J, with 13 bases between. Germline lookup yields CDR1 SGDLS and CDR2 YYNGEE. The CDR3 nucleotides are TGTGCCAGCAGCGACCAGGGGAATGGCGGGGAGCTGTTTTTT. It yields the protein CASSDQGNGGELFF.

The chain is built from TRBV2 and TRBJ2-7, with 8 bases that match TRBD1. This CDR3 has 11 amino acids. CDR1 SNHLY and CDR2 FYNNEI come from the germline V gene. V lost 6 bases and J lost 10; bases outside the gene matches: 5. The chain's CDR3 is CASSGTGIQYV. The CDR3 DNA is TGTGCCAGCAGCGGGACAGGCATCCAGTACGTC.

The chain is built from TRBV30 and TRBJ2-7; TRBD1 matches 9 bases. The germline V gene encodes CDR1 GTSNPN and CDR2 SVGIG (reference sequence). The length of the CDR3 is 14 residues. With 2 bases clipped from V and 4 bases from J, the junction kept 6 bases outside the gene matches. CDR3 nucleotide sequence: TGTGCCTGGAGTTTCGGGACAGGGTTGTACGAGCAGTACGTC. Translated, it gives CAWSFGTGLYEQYV.

The chain recombines TRBV5-1 with TRBJ2-4; 8 bases are a match to TRBD1. CDR1 is SGHRS, CDR2 YFSETQ, per germline. The V gene end was trimmed by 3 bases and the J gene end by 3 bases; junction bases not matched to a gene: 2. This CDR3 is 14 amino acids long. Here the CDR3 reads CASSSDRVKNIQYF. CDR3 nucleotide sequence: TGCGCCAGCAGCTCGGACAGGGTCAAAAACATTCAGTACTTC.

This clone was found a few times. This sequence joins TRBV28 and TRBJ2-5; D is possibly TRBD1 or TRBD2 (6 bases each). The V and J ends lost 3 bases and 0 bases respectively, with 8 bases between them. This CDR3 spans 14 amino acids. Looked up from germline, CDR1 is MDHEN and CDR2 is SYDVKM. The CDR3 here is CASSFGGHQETQYF. CDR3 nucleotide sequence: TGTGCCAGCAGTTTCGGGGGCCACCAAGAGACCCAGTACTTC.

V gene TRBV14 combines with J gene TRBJ2-2; 9 nucleotides agree with TRBD1. Per germline, CDR1 SGHDN and CDR2 FVKESK. V lost 0 bases to trimming and J lost 7 bases; unmatched junction nucleotides: 9. The CDR3 spans 17 residues. CDR3 in DNA: TGTGCCAGCAGCCAAGATGTTACAGGGGGCTGGGTCGGGGAGCTGTTTTTT. Translated, it gives CASSQDVTGGWVGELFF.

The genes are TRBV7-8 and TRBJ1-6; tentatively, D is TRBD1 (6 bases). The CDR3 spans 15 residues. V lost 4 bases and J lost 7, with 14 bases in between. In germline, CDR1 is SGHVS, CDR2 FQNEAQ. CDR3 in amino acids: CASSSSGGGNSPLHF. The CDR3 bases are TGTGCCAGCAGCTCGTCGGGAGGGGGGAATTCACCCCTCCACTTT.

The table lists this clone with a few counts. The CDR3 region has the DNA TGCGCCAGCAGCCCGTCCGACCCCAGCACAGATACGCAGTATTTT. It translates to CASSPSDPSTDTQYF. The chain employs TRBV5-1 and TRBJ2-3; no clear D gene. V was trimmed by 4 bases and J by 0 bases, leaving 12 bases between them. CDR1 is SGHRS, CDR2 YFSETQ, per germline. The CDR3 is made up of 15 amino acids.

The genes are TRBV6-5 and TRBJ2-5, with 8 bases matching TRBD2. The CDR3 sequence is 14 residues long. V shed 7 bases, J shed 2 bases, and the junction held 6 bases outside the gene matches. Germline loops: CDR1 MNHEY, CDR2 SVGAGI. For the CDR3, the DNA is TGTGCCAGCAATCCGGGGGGGGGTCAAGAGACCCAGTACTTC. Translating gives CASNPGGGQETQYF.

V gene TRBV19 combines with J gene TRBJ2-3; 7 bases fit TRBD2. Germline CDR1 LNHDA, CDR2 SQIVND (reference sequence). V trimming: 7 bases; J trimming: 6 bases; junction bases outside the gene matches: 4. The CDR3 is 12 amino acids. In DNA form, the CDR3 reads TGTGCCAGTAAGCGGGAATCGGATACGCAGTATTTT. Translation gives CASKRESDTQYF. The full variable domain, in which reference TRBV19 and TRBJ2-3 provide the parts outside the CDR3, is DGGITQSPKYLFRKEGQNVTLSCEQNLNHDAMYWYRQDPGQGLRLIYYSQIVNDFQKGDIAEGYSVSREKKESFPLTVTSAQKNPTAFYLCASKRESDTQYFGPGTRLTVL.

The rearrangement links TRBV4-1 to TRBJ2-3; D is ambiguous. Germline CDR1 and CDR2: MGHRA and YSYEKL. Trimming took 3 bases from V and 3 from J, leaving 7 bases between them. CDR3 size: 13 residues. CDR3 nucleotides: TGCGCCAGCAGCCACCCAAGGACAGATACGCAGTATTTT. Amino acid sequence: CASSHPRTDTQYF.

CDR3: CASRLGGLGETQYF. The CDR3 nucleotides are TGTGCCAGCAGACTAGGCGGGTTAGGGGAGACCCAGTACTTC. This chain joins TRBV6-5 and TRBJ2-5; TRBD2 might be the D (5 bases). CDR3 size: 14 residues. Trimming pared 6 bases from V and 5 bases from J, leaving 16 bases between. Germline V gives CDR1 MNHEY, CDR2 SVGAGI.

The V call is TRBV18, the J call TRBJ2-1; D remains ambiguous. Trimming left V 0 bases short and J 3 bases short, with 12 bases between. This CDR3 comprises 16 residues. Germline V gives CDR1 KGHSH, CDR2 LQKENI. CDR3 nucleotide sequence: TGTGCCAGCTCACCACCGGGCTCCCGGGTCTACAATGAGCAGTTCTTC. Translation gives CASSPPGSRVYNEQFF.

This clone showed up just a few times. The chain recombines TRBV7-2 with TRBJ2-7; D is possibly TRBD1 (6 bases). Germline assignment: CDR1 SGHTA and CDR2 FQGNSA. The ends were cut back, 5 bases at V and 3 bases at J, with 14 bases in the middle. There are 14 residues in the CDR3. For the CDR3, the DNA is TGTGCCAGCAGCATTTCACAGGGAGACTACGAGCAGTACGTC. As protein: CASSISQGDYEQYV.

This sequence joins TRBV6-2 or TRBV6-3 and TRBJ1-1, with D uncertain. The CDR3 is 15 residues long. V was pared by 4 bases and J by 1 base, with 13 bases between. The germline CDR1 and CDR2 sequences are MNHEY and SVGEGT. The CDR3 bases are TGTGCCAGCAGTTCCGGACGAATAGAGAACACTGAAGCTTTCTTT. This gives the protein CASSSGRIENTEAFF.

The rearrangement links TRBV7-2 to TRBJ2-5; TRBD1 or TRBD2 may be the D gene (6 bases each). The CDR3 is 14 amino acids. The germline V gene has CDR1 SGHTA and CDR2 FQGNSA. V gave up 3 bases and J gave up 3 bases, with 11 bases separating them. The DNA for the CDR3 is TGTGCCAGCAGCTTTTCAGGGGAGGAAGAGACCCAGTACTTC. Protein product: CASSFSGEEETQYF.

CDR3: CASSRDTYEQYV. Here the CDR3 DNA reads TGTGCCAGCAGCCGGGACACTTACGAGCAGTACGTC. The chain couples TRBV6-6 to TRBJ2-7, with TRBD1 as a possible D gene (6 bases). V shed 6 bases and J shed 4 bases, with 10 bases lying between them. Germline V CDR1 and CDR2: MNHNY, SVGAGI (reference sequence). The CDR3 consists of 12 residues.

This clone was counted only a few times. The rearrangement joins TRBV5-4 to TRBJ1-2; no clear D. CDR1 is SGHNT and CDR2 is YYREEE in the germline V gene (reference sequence). CDR3 length: 13 residues. Trimming cost V 3 bases and J 5 bases, with 11 bases left between them. This CDR3 is CASSSWVGYGYTF. The CDR3 DNA reads as TGTGCCAGCAGCTCATGGGTAGGGTATGGCTACACCTTC.

This clone has just one count. J is TRBJ2-5 and V is TRBV3-1 (or the pseudogene TRBV3-2), with D unresolved. The V gene lost 0 bases and the J gene lost 5 bases, with 16 bases spanning the gap. CDR3 size: 16 residues. CDR1 LGHDT and CDR2 YNNKEL come from the germline V gene (reference sequence). CDR3 nucleotides: TGTGCCAGCAGCCAAGATCTATGGCAGACCGGGGAGACCCAGTACTTC. Its translation is CASSQDLWQTGETQYF.